The clone carrying this TCR beta chain was seen just once. The data stem from a study of cytomegalovirus exposure and HLA in healthy donors. The PCR ran on 60 Vbeta and 13 Jbeta primers. Profiling relied on immunoSEQ multiplex PCR, and the TCRdb table lists in-frame clones only, not all of them. The profile covers 110,000 or so clones, with roughly 80% appearing a single time and less than 3.5% taken by the ten largest. CDR3 length: 13 amino acids. Deletions cut 5 bases from V and 3 bases from J, with 10 bases between. Per the germline V gene, CDR1 is MRHNA and CDR2 is SNTAGT. This TCR derives from a female donor in good health and CMV-seronegative. The rearrangement joins TRBV6-4 to TRBJ1-1, with D uncertain. Material for sequencing was PBMCs. CDR3 region: CASSRREDTEAFF. CDR3 DNA: TGTGCCAGCAGTCGGAGAGAGGACACTGAAGCTTTCTTT.